This T cell receptor beta chain was identified in a study of blood T cell repertoires in COVID-19. Study-wide context: PBMCs, B-cell-depleted T cells, or T cells were the source of the cDNA or gDNA that made up the material.

This clone was detected a few times. Cohorts were determined from participant-reported clinical history. CDR3 length: 18 residues. Germline CDR1 is MDHEN and CDR2 is SYDVKM. V was shortened by 5 bases and J by 0 bases, with 20 bases between the two germline ends. Under the authors' procedure: Amplification of reference gene primers provided the estimated nucleated cell counts. Sequencing was performed with immunoSEQ multiplex PCR; in TCRdb, only in-frame clones are kept and a portion is missing. V and J calls and clone size come straight from that table; D and trimming were deduced from the DNA. Found here are more than 200,000 clones, approximately 80% of them singletons; the top ten hold about 4.3%.

Material for sequencing was PBMCs or T cells enriched from blood (not recorded which). This clonotype was obtained from a man between 25 and 39 years old with acute COVID-19. The chain links TRBV28 to TRBJ1-5; TRBD1 is a possible D gene (6 bases). DNA for the CDR3: TGTGCCAGCAGTATACCCCCGGGACAAAGATATAGCAATCAGCCCCAGCATTTT. This sequence encodes CASSIPPGQRYSNQPQHF.